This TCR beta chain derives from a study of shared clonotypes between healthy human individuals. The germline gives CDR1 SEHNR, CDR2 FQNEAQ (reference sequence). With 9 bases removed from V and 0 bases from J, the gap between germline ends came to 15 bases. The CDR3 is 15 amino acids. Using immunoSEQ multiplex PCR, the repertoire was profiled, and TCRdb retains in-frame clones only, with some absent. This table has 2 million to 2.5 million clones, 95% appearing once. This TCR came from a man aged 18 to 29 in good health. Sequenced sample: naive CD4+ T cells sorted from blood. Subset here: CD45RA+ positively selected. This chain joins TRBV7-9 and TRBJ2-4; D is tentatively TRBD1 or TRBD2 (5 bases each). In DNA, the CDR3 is TGTGCCAGAGGGACCAACGCAAGAGCCAAAAACATTCAGTACTTC. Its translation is CARGTNARAKNIQYF.